The clone carrying this T cell receptor (beta chain) was seen a few times. Indicated treatment: roughly 18 received Ad26.COV2.S at low or high dose, single or two shots; roughly 5 received placebo; per-sample allocation not given. Collection of the samples took place on day 63 after the first injection of vaccine or placebo. The CDR3 loop spans 14 amino acids. Germline-derived CDR1 and CDR2 are SEHNR and FQNEAQ (reference sequence). V dropped 2 bases and J dropped 0 bases, with 5 bases sitting between them. Data came from immunoSEQ multiplex PCR; TCRdb stores just in-frame clones and leaves some out. This table has some 460,000 clones, 89% appearing once. The data derive from a study of Ad26.COV2.S vaccination and SARS-CoV-2 variants. Study-wide background: The donor belonged to the COV1001 Ad26.COV2.S trial arm.

The chain recombines TRBV7-9 with TRBJ2-1; possible D gene TRBD2, 5 bases. The material was peripheral blood, obtained in a trial of Ad26.COV2.S vaccine versus placebo. The TCR originated in a person between 18 and 59 years old who received the Ad26.COV2.S COVID-19 vaccine or a placebo. Here the CDR3 reads CASSLTSSYNEQFF. CDR3 DNA: TGTGCCAGCAGCTTAACTAGCTCCTACAATGAGCAGTTCTTC.